One sample yielded the 13 T cell receptor beta chains listed below, sequenced in a study of molecular identifiers for immune sequencing clone quantification. TCRdb fed the PCR reads into MiXCR, producing one record per CDR3 protein. The sample has about 640,000 distinct CDR3 sequences, approximately 20% seen once. The sample consisted of naive CD8+ T cells from blood, with Jurkat cell RNA spiked in. Subset in this sample: FACS-sorted CD8+CD4-CCR7+CD45RA+ naive T cells. The receptor source for this set is a human donor in good health. Some libraries in this study had Jurkat cell RNA spiked in.

Notes on this clonotype: It may be a read error: a sequence one base away is much more abundant. The chain combines TRBV6-2 or TRBV6-3 with TRBJ2-3, with no clear D. Germline CDR1 is MNHEY and CDR2 is SVGEGT. This CDR3 is built from 15 residues. V lost 7 bases and J 0 bases, leaving 14 bases between the germline ends. Here the CDR3 reads CASILTQDSTDTQYF. CDR3 nucleotides: TGTGCCAGCATTCTGACTCAGGATAGCACAGATACGCAGTATTTT.

The V call is TRBV13, the J call TRBJ2-7, with 8 nucleotides matching TRBD1. Trimming cost V 7 bases and J 2 bases; bases outside gene matches: 13. There are 16 residues in the CDR3. CDR1 PRHDT and CDR2 FYEKMQ come from the germline V gene (reference sequence). The CDR3 protein is CASNPAPGQEPYEQYF. The CDR3, as DNA: TGTGCCAGCAACCCGGCCCCGGGACAGGAGCCCTACGAGCAGTACTTC.

About this clonotype itself: An end of the junction does not agree with germline; a read error may underlie this. The chain is built from TRBV7-6 and TRBJ1-1; D unclear. The CDR3 has 13 residues. Germline values: CDR1 SGHVS, CDR2 FNYEAQ. The CDR3 DNA sequence: TGTGCCAGCAGCTACTATCAGAACACTGAAGCTTCCTTT. Protein product: CASSYYQNTEASF.

This clonotype has ten or more counts. The J gene is TRBJ2-5, the V gene TRBV18, with TRBD1 identical over 8 bases. The V segment lost 4 bases and the J segment 2 bases; nucleotides outside the gene matches: 18. The CDR3 is 19 residues long. Looked up from germline, CDR1 is KGHSH and CDR2 is LQKENI. The CDR3 here is CASSRQPVRQGNKQETQYF. The CDR3 bases are TGTGCCAGCTCACGTCAACCGGTCCGACAGGGGAACAAACAAGAGACCCAGTACTTC. The whole variable domain, remainder taken from reference TRBV18 and TRBJ2-5, is NAGVMQNPRHLVRRRGQEARLRCSPMKGHSHVYWYRQLPEEGLKFMVYLQKENIIDESGMPKERFSAEFPKEGPSILRIQQVVRGDSAAYFCASSRQPVRQGNKQETQYFGPGTRLLVL.

This clonotype came up many times. This chain connects TRBV4-1 to TRBJ1-5; D is perhaps TRBD1 (5 bases). The CDR3 totals 15 residues. Trimming cost V 0 bases and J 4 bases, with 10 bases left between them. Looked up from germline, CDR1 is MGHRA and CDR2 is YSYEKL. The CDR3 protein is CASSQDRGANQPQHF. The DNA of the CDR3 is TGCGCCAGCAGCCAAGATCGTGGGGCAAATCAGCCCCAGCATTTT.

Concerning this clonotype itself: A read error may account for a junction end that differs from germline. The V and J genes are TRBV7-2 and TRBJ2-1, with D possibly being TRBD1 or TRBD2 (6 bases each). Per the germline V gene, CDR1 is SGHTA and CDR2 is FQGNSA. The CDR3 runs to 14 residues. The CDR3 region is CASSPRGLYNEQSF. The CDR3, as DNA: TGTGCCAGCAGCCCCCGGGGGCTCTACAATGAGCAGTCCTTC.

The chain combines TRBV20-1 with TRBJ2-7; D is uncertain. V was trimmed by 6 bases and J by 9 bases, leaving 15 bases between them. CDR1 DFQATT and CDR2 SNEGSKA come from the germline V gene (reference sequence). The CDR3 runs to 11 residues. This CDR3 reads CSADQPGGQYF. The CDR3 region has the DNA TGCAGTGCAGACCAACCGGGCGGGCAGTACTTC.

This clonotype was found a few times. The rearrangement joins TRBV19 to TRBJ2-2; 7 bases map to TRBD1. The V gene's germline CDR1 is LNHDA and CDR2 SQIVND (reference sequence). V gave up 6 bases and J gave up 6 bases; unmatched junction bases: 7. The length of the CDR3 is 14 residues. The CDR3, as DNA: TGTGCCAGTAGCCTTGGGACAGTTTCCGGGGAGCTGTTTTTT. The encoded protein is CASSLGTVSGELFF.

This clonotype was seen more than once but under ten times. CDR3 region: CASSSPTRHSGNTIYF. The CDR3 nucleotides are TGTGCCAGCAGCTCGCCCACCCGACACTCTGGAAACACCATATATTTT. The J gene is TRBJ1-3, the V gene TRBV7-9; D is uncertain. Germline V gene lookup returns CDR1 SEHNR and CDR2 FQNEAQ (reference sequence). Trimming left V 4 bases short and J 0 bases short, with 13 bases between. The CDR3 has 16 residues.

About this clonotype: Being one base from a much bigger clone, this may be a read error. The V call is TRBV19, the J call TRBJ2-2, with 8 nucleotides matching TRBD2. The length of the CDR3 is 15 residues. In germline, CDR1 is LNHDA, CDR2 SQIVND (reference sequence). This chain's CDR3 is CASSIHLAGSGEPFF. CDR3 DNA: TGTGCCAGTAGTATACACCTAGCGGGTTCCGGGGAGCCGTTTTTT.

The sample holds many counts of this clonotype. The CDR3 is CASLPQGGSYSNQPQHF. The CDR3 nucleotides are TGTGCCAGCCTCCCTCAGGGGGGGTCCTATAGCAATCAGCCCCAGCATTTT. The chain uses TRBV28 and TRBJ1-5; 7 positions agree with TRBD1. V dropped 8 bases and J dropped 0; count of bases not matched to a gene: 13. Germline lookup yields CDR1 MDHEN and CDR2 SYDVKM. The CDR3 is made up of 17 amino acids.

This clonotype was seen many times. This sequence joins TRBV24-1 and TRBJ2-5; either TRBD1 or TRBD2 may supply D (5 bases each). The CDR3 consists of 17 residues. Between the trimmed V and J ends, which lost 4 bases and 2 bases, there was a span of 19 bases. Germline CDR1 is KGHDR and CDR2 is SFDVKD. The CDR3 DNA sequence: TGTGCCACCAGTGAGGGACCGGGACCGATCAAACAAGAGACCCAGTACTTC. This codes for CATSEGPGPIKQETQYF.

The rearrangement joins TRBV2 to TRBJ2-1; D tentatively reads TRBD1 or TRBD2 (5 bases each). CDR3 length equals 16 residues. Germline assignment: CDR1 SNHLY and CDR2 FYNNEI. V gave up 5 bases and J gave up 8 bases, with 22 bases separating them. CDR3 in amino acids: CASSTQGTRMNDEQFF. The CDR3 bases are TGTGCCAGCAGTACCCAAGGGACCAGAATGAACGATGAGCAGTTCTTC. The full variable domain, rest sourced from reference TRBV2 and TRBJ2-1, is EPEVTQTPSHQVTQMGQEVILRCVPISNHLYFYWYRQILGQKVEFLVSFYNNEISEKSEIFDDQFSVERPDGSNFTLKIRSTKLEDSAMYFCASSTQGTRMNDEQFFGPGTRLTVL.